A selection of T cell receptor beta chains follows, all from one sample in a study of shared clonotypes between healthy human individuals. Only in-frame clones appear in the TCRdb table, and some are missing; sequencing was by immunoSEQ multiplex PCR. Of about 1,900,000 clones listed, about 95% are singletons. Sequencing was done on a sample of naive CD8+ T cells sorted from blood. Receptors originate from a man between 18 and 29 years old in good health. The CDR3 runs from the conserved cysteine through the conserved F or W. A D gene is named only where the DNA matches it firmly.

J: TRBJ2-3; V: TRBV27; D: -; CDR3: CASSRDPGSTDTQYF
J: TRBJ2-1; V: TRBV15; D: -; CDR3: CATSTSEGDNEQFF
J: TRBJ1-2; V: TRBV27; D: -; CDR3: CASSPTGLNYGYTF
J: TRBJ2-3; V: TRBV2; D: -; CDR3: CASTRGLYSTDTQYF
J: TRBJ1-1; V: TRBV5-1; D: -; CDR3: CASSPSYLDELPFEAFF
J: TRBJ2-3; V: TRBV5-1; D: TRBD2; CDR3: CASSLRPSGGVTDTQYF
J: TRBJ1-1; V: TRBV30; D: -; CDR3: CAWSHRTEAFF
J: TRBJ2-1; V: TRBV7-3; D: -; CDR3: CASSPSRVGEEQFF
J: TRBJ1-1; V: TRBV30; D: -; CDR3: CAWVPTDGVTLNTEAFF
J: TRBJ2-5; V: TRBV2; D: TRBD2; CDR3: CASSNPSGGAHQETQYF